The 18 T cell receptor beta chains in this list originate from one sample, sequenced in a study of human T cells and chemical hapten exposure. As for time point: patch test 2, 6 weeks after DPC sensitization. Regarding treatment: therapeutic diphenylcyclopropenone sensitization with weekly scalp DPC. Using its own MiXCR run on the RACE reads, TCRdb lists one record per CDR3 protein. The table records approximately 90,000 distinct CDR3 sequences, about 11% of them present only once. The sequenced sample was whole blood, obtained in connection with sensitization to the hapten diphenylcyclopropenone (DPC). The origin of the receptors is a man aged 40-50 years with alopecia areata. Some clones in this sample may be carry-over from other donors' samples.

V and J are TRBV15 and TRBJ2-3, with a possible D match to TRBD1 (5 bases). The CDR3 has 14 amino acids. Germline loops: CDR1 LNHNV, CDR2 YYDKDF (reference sequence). V gave up 5 bases and J gave up 6 bases, with 15 bases separating them. CDR3 sequence (DNA): TGTGCCACCAGCGGGGCGGTAGGGTTCGATACGCAGTATTTT. Encoded protein: CATSGAVGFDTQYF.

The chain has TRBV6-2 or TRBV6-3 and TRBJ2-7; unclear D gene. The CDR3 sequence is 12 residues long. Per the germline V gene, CDR1 is MNHEY and CDR2 is SVGEGT. V lost 2 bases and J lost 2, with 4 bases in between. In DNA form, the CDR3 reads TGTGCCAGCAGTTACCCGACCTACGAGCAGTACTTC. Protein sequence: CASSYPTYEQYF.

This clonotype was seen a handful of times. The J gene is TRBJ1-3, the V gene TRBV7-8; D may be TRBD1 (5 bases). Trimming cost V 5 bases and J 0 bases, with 14 bases left between them. Germline V gives CDR1 SGHVS, CDR2 FQNEAQ. This CDR3 contains 16 residues. The CDR3 here is CASSPRVLSSGNTIYF. CDR3 sequence (DNA): TGTGCCAGCAGCCCCAGGGTCCTGAGCTCTGGAAACACCATATATTTT.

This clonotype was counted many times. The chain has TRBV5-1 and TRBJ1-1; TRBD1 agrees at 8 bases. This CDR3 is 14 amino acids long. J was trimmed by 1 base and V by 5 bases; bases with no gene match: 4. Germline assignment: CDR1 SGHRS and CDR2 YFSETQ. CDR3 amino acids: CASRAGGGNTEAFF. CDR3 sequence (DNA): TGCGCCAGCAGGGCAGGGGGCGGGAACACTGAAGCTTTCTTT. Full variable domain (missing parts from reference TRBV5-1 and TRBJ1-1): KAGVTQTPRYLIKTRGQQVTLSCSPISGHRSVSWYQQTPGQGLQFLFEYFSETQRNKGNFPGRFSGRQFSNSRSEMNVSTLELGDSALYLCASRAGGGNTEAFFGQGTRLTVV.

This clonotype was observed many times. This chain connects TRBV20-1 to TRBJ2-2; D gene unclear. V dropped 2 bases and J dropped 5 bases, with 6 bases sitting between them. The CDR3 sequence is 12 residues long. In germline, CDR1 is DFQATT, CDR2 SNEGSKA (reference sequence). The CDR3 here is CSARRETGELFF. DNA of the CDR3: TGCAGTGCTAGAAGGGAAACCGGGGAGCTGTTTTTT.

This clonotype has only a few counts. The chain carries TRBV7-2 and TRBJ2-6; D is perhaps TRBD1 (5 bases). Looked up from germline, CDR1 is SGHTA and CDR2 is FQGNSA. The CDR3 runs to 14 residues. V dropped 5 bases and J dropped 4 bases, with 9 bases sitting between them. The CDR3 loop is CASSPGPGANVLTF. The CDR3, as DNA: TGTGCCAGCAGCCCAGGGCCCGGGGCCAACGTCCTGACTTTC.

In its sample, this clonotype was seen a few times. The J gene is TRBJ1-1, the V gene TRBV5-1, with D possibly TRBD1 on 5 matching bases. V gave up 0 bases and J gave up 1 base, with 10 bases separating them. This CDR3 has 15 amino acids. Per germline, CDR1 SGHRS and CDR2 YFSETQ. The CDR3 reads CASSLEGRENTEAFF. The CDR3, as DNA: TGCGCCAGCAGCTTGGAGGGCAGGGAGAACACTGAAGCTTTCTTT. Full variable domain (rest looked up from reference TRBV5-1 and TRBJ1-1): KAGVTQTPRYLIKTRGQQVTLSCSPISGHRSVSWYQQTPGQGLQFLFEYFSETQRNKGNFPGRFSGRQFSNSRSEMNVSTLELGDSALYLCASSLEGRENTEAFFGQGTRLTVV.

In this sample, this clonotype turned up a few times. V and J are TRBV28 and TRBJ2-3; tentatively, D is TRBD1 (5 bases). Trimming took 8 bases from V and 4 from J, leaving 16 bases between them. CDR3 length equals 14 residues. The germline gives CDR1 MDHEN, CDR2 SYDVKM. CDR3 protein: CASSDARVPDTQYF. In DNA, the CDR3 is TGTGCCAGCTCCGACGCCAGGGTCCCAGATACGCAGTATTTT.

This clonotype was seen ten or more times. This chain uses TRBV2 with TRBJ2-7; 8 positions match TRBD2. CDR1 SNHLY and CDR2 FYNNEI come from the germline V gene. The CDR3 loop spans 13 amino acids. J was trimmed by 7 bases and V by 7 bases; bases with no gene match: 9. The CDR3 loop is CASTEREKGEQYV. The CDR3 DNA reads as TGTGCCAGCACCGAGCGGGAGAAGGGGGAGCAGTACGTC.

CDR3 nucleotide sequence: TGCGCCAGCAGCTTAGGGCGGATCCAAGAGACCCAGTACTTC. It encodes CASSLGRIQETQYF. V and J are TRBV5-1 and TRBJ2-5, with no clear D. The CDR3 has 14 residues. V lost 2 bases to trimming and J lost 1 base, with 9 bases between them. Germline V gene data show CDR1 as SGHRS and CDR2 as YFSETQ.

This clonotype was counted only a few times. The chain combines TRBV3-1 with TRBJ2-7, with TRBD2 as a possible D gene (6 bases). The CDR3 totals 15 residues. Germline V gene sequence: CDR1 LGHDT, CDR2 YNNKEL (reference sequence). The V end lost 4 bases, the J end lost 4 bases, and 17 bases lay between the germline ends. The CDR3 reads CASSLRESPGYEQYF. The DNA for the CDR3 is TGTGCCAGCAGCCTACGGGAGAGTCCTGGTTACGAGCAGTACTTC.

This clonotype was counted only a few times. One junction end disagrees with the germline gene, perhaps due to a read error. J is TRBJ1-2 and V is TRBV3-1, with TRBD1 matching over 7 bases. Germline CDR1 and CDR2: LGHDT and YNNKEL (reference sequence). There are 15 residues in the CDR3. CDR3: CASSLQQGRNSGYTF. The CDR3 region has the DNA TGTGCCAGCAGCCTACAACAGGGGAGGAACTCTGGCTACACCTTC. Together with reference TRBV3-1 and TRBJ1-2, the CDR3 gives the full variable domain: DTAVSQTPKYLVTQMGNDKSIKCEQNLGHDTMYWYKQDSKKFLKIMFSYNNKELIINETVPNRFSPKSPDKAHLNLHINSLELGDSAVYFCASSLQQGRNSGYTFGSGTRLTVV.

This clonotype has just a few counts. The genes are TRBV12-3 or TRBV12-4 and TRBJ2-3, with D possibly being TRBD1 (6 bases). The CDR3 contains 14 residues. V was trimmed by 5 bases and J by 2 bases, leaving 11 bases between them. CDR3 residues: CASSPQGSTDTQYF. The CDR3 DNA sequence: TGTGCCAGCAGTCCCCAGGGGTCCACAGATACGCAGTATTTT.

The chain carries TRBV6-1 and TRBJ2-7; D is possibly TRBD1 (7 bases). Deletions cut 6 bases from V and 4 bases from J, with 13 bases between. Per germline, CDR1 MNHNS and CDR2 SASEGT. This CDR3 region has 13 residues. The CDR3 DNA is TGTGCCAGCAGGGAGGGGGCTAAGTACGAGCAGTACGTC. Protein sequence: CASREGAKYEQYV.

The chain couples TRBV20-1 to TRBJ2-5, with 8 positions matching TRBD2. Germline V lookup: CDR1 DFQATT, CDR2 SNEGSKA (reference sequence). The V segment lost 0 bases and the J segment 5 bases; nucleotides outside the gene matches: 8. The CDR3 extends over 15 amino acids. The CDR3 protein is CSARDRAGAGETQYF. DNA of the CDR3: TGCAGTGCTAGAGATAGAGCGGGAGCGGGGGAGACCCAGTACTTC.

This clonotype was counted many times. The genes are TRBV11-2 and TRBJ2-3; TRBD1 matches at 8 bases. Germline CDR1 is SGHAT and CDR2 is FQNNGV. J was trimmed by 9 bases and V by 2 bases; bases with no gene match: 16. The CDR3 consists of 17 residues. CDR3 in amino acids: CASSLTWDRTRRQTQYF. The DNA of the CDR3 is TGTGCCAGCAGCTTAACGTGGGACAGGACCCGTCGCCAAACGCAGTATTTT.

The gene calls are TRBV6-5 and TRBJ1-6, with D perhaps matching TRBD1 (5 bases). The V and J ends lost 6 bases and 15 bases respectively, with 18 bases between them. The CDR3 sequence is 13 residues long. Germline V gene lookup returns CDR1 MNHEY and CDR2 SVGAGI. The CDR3 reads CASSRGRGTLLHF. DNA for the CDR3: TGTGCCAGCAGCCGCGGACGTGGGACTCTCCTCCACTTT.

This clonotype was seen more than once but under ten times. The gene calls are TRBV11-1 and TRBJ2-3; no clear D. This CDR3 has 15 residues. Trimming removed 5 bases from V and 2 bases from J, with 14 bases in between. Germline V gives CDR1 SGHAT, CDR2 FQDESV (reference sequence). The CDR3 here is CASSGLGSNTDTQYF. As DNA, the CDR3 is TGTGCCAGCAGCGGATTGGGGTCCAACACAGATACGCAGTATTTT.